The sequence of this TCR beta chain was determined in a study of technical replicates of blood from a few donors. Profiled with immunoSEQ multiplex PCR; TCRdb holds only in-frame clones, not every one. The sample contains about 100,000 clones, approximately 96% of which appear only once. This sequence was found in a human donor in good health. The sequenced sample consisted of T cells isolated from PBMCs.

CDR3 sequence: CASSSGQGSGANVLTF. The CDR3 nucleotides are TGCGCCAGCAGCTCGGGACAGGGCTCTGGGGCCAACGTCCTGACTTTC. V is TRBV5-1 and J is TRBJ2-6; TRBD1 agrees at 9 bases. Germline values: CDR1 SGHRS, CDR2 YFSETQ. This CDR3 comprises 16 residues. V was pared by 3 bases and J by 0 bases, with 1 base of the junction left unmatched.